The 5 T cell receptor beta chains reported below all come from one sample, sequenced in a study of blood T cells in healthy people across ages. Through a sample-barcoded 5' primer and a J-beta primer mix, a second PCR was run for roughly 7 to 12 cycles. Each CDR3 protein is one row after TCRdb ran MiXCR on the 5' RACE reads. The sample holds hundreds of thousands of distinct CDR3 sequences, approximately 53% seen once. Sample: blood. Receptor source: a man older than 75 in good health.

This clonotype was found once. The chain uses TRBV5-1 and TRBJ2-5; D may be TRBD1 or TRBD2 (5 bases each). The V end was cut by 1 base, the J end by 1 base, with 11 bases between. The germline gives CDR1 SGHRS, CDR2 YFSETQ. This CDR3 is built from 15 residues. The CDR3 sequence: CASSLSGTPQETQYF. CDR3 DNA: TGCGCCAGCAGCTTGAGTGGGACCCCCCAAGAGACCCAGTACTTC.

The chain links TRBV2 to TRBJ2-4; the D gene could be TRBD1 or TRBD2 (5 bases each). Judging by the DNA end, TRBJ2-7 fits better; the J call may be wrong. The length of the CDR3 is 11 residues. Germline loops: CDR1 SNHLY, CDR2 FYNNEI. Here the CDR3 DNA reads TGTGCCAGCGGGACCGCCTACGAGCAGTACTTC. It encodes CASGTAYEQYF.

The chain is built from TRBV12-5 and TRBJ2-5; D tentatively reads TRBD1 or TRBD2 (5 bases each). The CDR3 runs to 13 residues. Germline V gene sequence: CDR1 LGHNT, CDR2 FRNRAP. The V end lost 4 bases, the J end lost 11 bases, and 17 bases lay between the germline ends. Written as DNA, the CDR3 is TGTGCTAGTGGTTCGGCAGGGACGGCCAGTCAGTACTTC. Its translation: CASGSAGTASQYF.

The chain combines TRBV28 with TRBJ2-3; TRBD1 aligns across 10 bases. Looked up from germline, CDR1 is MDHEN and CDR2 is SYDVKM. The V gene end was trimmed by 11 bases and the J gene end by 6 bases; junction bases not matched to a gene: 8. This CDR3 has 13 amino acids. The CDR3 here is CAGRDRGRDTQYF. CDR3 in DNA: TGTGCCGGCCGGGACAGGGGACGGGATACGCAGTATTTT.

V and J are TRBV20-1 and TRBJ1-5; D unresolved. The germline V gene has CDR1 DFQATT and CDR2 SNEGSKA (reference sequence). V gave up 5 bases and J gave up 0 bases, with 11 bases separating them. The CDR3 length is 14 residues. CDR3 protein: CSALRGYSNQPQHF. The CDR3 bases are TGCAGTGCTCTCCGCGGGTATAGCAATCAGCCCCAGCATTTT.